This is a list of T cell receptor beta chains from one sample in a study of blood T cell repertoires in COVID-19. Here immunoSEQ multiplex PCR was the method, and the copy in TCRdb shows in-frame clones only, minus some. The data show more than 200,000 clones, around 86% seen once. Sequencing was carried out using peripheral blood. These receptors came from a man aged 45-60 years with acute or convalescent COVID-19. The CDR3 runs from the conserved cysteine through the conserved F or W. Only some rows state a clone size, as once, few, many or a class for expanded clones.

>NA|TRBJ2-3|TRBV5-1
CASARAGGDTDTQYF
>NA|TRBJ2-7|TRBV6-6
CASSYNSFYEQYF
>few|TRBJ1-2|TRBV30
CAWTRDGLRTYGYTF
>NA|TRBJ1-2|TRBV11-2
CASSRHTLGASGGYTF
>NA|TRBJ1-2|TRBV7-8
CASSLVPGGGGYTF
>NA|TRBJ2-3|TRBV13
CASSVTAGTQYF
>NA|TRBJ1-1|TRBV27
CASSPPGQMNTEAFF
>NA|TRBJ2-3|TRBV15
CATSRDRSDPDTQYF
>NA|TRBJ1-1|TRBV29-1
CSVTGTGVTTEAFF
>NA|TRBJ1-2|TRBV6-5
CASSPDRRQGYTF
>NA|TRBJ2-2|TRBV27
CASSRRGSNTGELFF
>NA|TRBJ2-5|TRBV11-1
CASSWTSGGYETQYF
>NA|TRBJ1-2|TRBV5-1
CASSLDETGLYYGYTF
>NA|TRBJ1-1|TRBV3-1/TRBV3-2
CASSLRQGPSEAFF
>once|TRBJ1-4|TRBV4-2
CASSQRGTGEKLFF
>once|TRBJ1-1|TRBV19
CASSMDAAENTEAFF
>NA|TRBJ2-7|TRBV23-1
CAIKVLEQYF
>NA|TRBJ1-1|TRBV5-1
CASSLYSTGNTEAFF
>NA|TRBJ2-1|TRBV24-1
CATGGGNYNEQFF
>NA|TRBJ1-3|TRBV18
CASSPWTEPSSGNTIYF
>NA|TRBJ2-1|TRBV5-1
CASSRQESYNEQFF
>NA|TRBJ2-5|TRBV19
CASSRMGGETQYF
>once|TRBJ1-1|TRBV14
CASSPQPNTEAFF
>NA|TRBJ2-2|TRBV24-1
CATSDTGQVNTGELFF
>once|TRBJ2-5|TRBV12-3/TRBV12-4
CASSWDTRETQYF
>once|TRBJ2-7|TRBV6-5
CASRLGGAGEQYF
>NA|TRBJ2-1|TRBV6-6
CASTLGLASGNEQFF
>NA|TRBJ1-2|TRBV27
CASSLSDRFYGYTF
>few|TRBJ1-1|TRBV6-5
CASSFGRLGGEAFF
>NA|TRBJ1-2|TRBV6-1
CASSDRQGDGYTF
>NA|TRBJ1-6|TRBV16
CASSLQRNSPLHF
>few|TRBJ1-6|TRBV18
CASSPGTGSSPLHF
>NA|TRBJ1-5|TRBV6-6
CASSYSGAAGNQPQHF
>NA|TRBJ2-3|TRBV6-5
CASGRQGQDTQYF
>NA|TRBJ2-5|TRBV14
CASSRHTGTQETQYF
>NA|TRBJ1-2|TRBV19
CASSTTDRRGYTF
>NA|TRBJ1-1|TRBV2
CASSKIGESTEAFF
>NA|TRBJ1-2|TRBV5-1
CASSFGQLYGYTF
>once|TRBJ1-3|TRBV10-3
CATTGAWGAGNTIYF
>NA|TRBJ1-5|TRBV6-2/TRBV6-3
CASSYPTGVNNQPQHF
>NA|TRBJ2-2|TRBV30
CAWRTGGYGNTGELFF
>NA|TRBJ1-2|TRBV6-1
CASSSATVNYGYTF